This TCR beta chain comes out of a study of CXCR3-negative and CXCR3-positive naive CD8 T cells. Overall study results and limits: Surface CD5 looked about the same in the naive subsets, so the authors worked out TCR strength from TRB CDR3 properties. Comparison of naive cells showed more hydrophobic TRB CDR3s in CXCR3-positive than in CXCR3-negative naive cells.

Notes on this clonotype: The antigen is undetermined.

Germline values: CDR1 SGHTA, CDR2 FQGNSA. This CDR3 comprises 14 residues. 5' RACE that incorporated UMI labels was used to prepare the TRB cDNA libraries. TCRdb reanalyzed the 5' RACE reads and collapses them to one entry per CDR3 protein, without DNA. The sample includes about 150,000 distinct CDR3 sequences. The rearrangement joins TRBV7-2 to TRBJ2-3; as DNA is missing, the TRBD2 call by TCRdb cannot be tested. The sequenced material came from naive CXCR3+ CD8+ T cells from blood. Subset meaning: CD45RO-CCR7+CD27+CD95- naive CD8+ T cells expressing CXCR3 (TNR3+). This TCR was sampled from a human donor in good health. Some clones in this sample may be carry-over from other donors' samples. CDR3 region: CASSLGGGIDTQYF.